A single sample is the source of the 29 T cell receptor beta chains below, sequenced in a study of blood T cell repertoires in COVID-19. TCRdb keeps only in-frame clones here, not all; method: immunoSEQ multiplex PCR. The sample lists approximately 500,000 clones; roughly 87% were seen once. The sequencing sample was made of peripheral blood. The receptors derive from a man aged 18 to 35 with COVID-19, enrolled during active disease.

The chain has TRBV13 and TRBJ2-1; 11 positions match TRBD2. Germline values: CDR1 PRHDT, CDR2 FYEKMQ (reference sequence). Unmatched junction bases numbered 7, after V lost 4 bases and J lost 5 bases. This CDR3 has 16 amino acids. Here the CDR3 reads CASSSPSGRNNNEQFF. The CDR3 DNA reads as TGTGCCAGCAGCTCACCTAGCGGGAGGAATAACAATGAGCAGTTCTTC.

The CDR3: CASSINRDTEAFF. CDR3 DNA: TGTGCCAGTAGTATCAACAGGGACACTGAAGCTTTCTTT. The rearrangement uses TRBV19 and TRBJ1-1, with D possibly matching TRBD1 (6 bases). Germline V lookup: CDR1 LNHDA, CDR2 SQIVND (reference sequence). The CDR3 sequence is 13 residues long. With 3 bases removed from V and 3 bases from J, the gap between germline ends came to 8 bases.

V usage is TRBV7-3 and J usage is TRBJ2-6, with a weak D call TRBD1 (6 bases). Deletions cut 2 bases from V and 4 bases from J, with 9 bases between. CDR1 is SGHTA, CDR2 FQGTGA, per germline. The CDR3 is 15 residues long. As DNA, the CDR3 is TGTGCCAGCAGCTTACAGGGGACCGGGGCCAACGTCCTGACTTTC. Protein: CASSLQGTGANVLTF.

CDR3 bases: TGTGCCAGCAGTCCGGACAGGGGGCGCATCGAGACCCAGTACTTC. This sequence encodes CASSPDRGRIETQYF. The J gene is TRBJ2-5, the V gene TRBV2, with TRBD1 matching over 11 bases. J was trimmed by 5 bases and V by 5 bases; bases with no gene match: 7. Germline V gene lookup returns CDR1 SNHLY and CDR2 FYNNEI. The CDR3 length is 15 residues.

This clone was seen only once. CDR3 DNA sequence: TGTGCCAGCAGGGGCGGGGAGATGAACACTGAAGCTTTCTTT. Translation: CASRGGEMNTEAFF. J is TRBJ1-1 and V is TRBV5-4; D is unclear. Trimming took 5 bases from V and 0 from J, leaving 11 bases between them. CDR1 SGHNT and CDR2 YYREEE come from the germline V gene (reference sequence). There are 14 residues in the CDR3.

The rearrangement uses TRBV15 and TRBJ2-3, with 7 bases matching TRBD2. Looked up from germline, CDR1 is LNHNV and CDR2 is YYDKDF (reference sequence). The V and J ends lost 3 bases and 2 bases, in that order; junction bases with no gene match: 8. The CDR3 sequence is 16 residues long. In nucleotides, the CDR3 is TGTGCCACCAGCAGGGGGCTAGCGGTCCTCACAGATACGCAGTATTTT. Translation: CATSRGLAVLTDTQYF.

The chain employs TRBV5-4 and TRBJ2-2; 8 bases are shared with TRBD1. CDR3 length equals 16 residues. The trim removed 2 bases at V and 6 bases at J, leaving 9 bases unmatched. Germline CDR1 SGHNT, CDR2 YYREEE (reference sequence). The CDR3 DNA reads TGTGCCAGCAGCTTTAAGACAGGGGCTGAAGCCGGGGAGCTGTTTTTT. It is translated as CASSFKTGAEAGELFF.

The chain links TRBV7-6 to TRBJ2-2; tentative D call: TRBD2 (5 bases). Germline-derived CDR1 and CDR2 are SGHVS and FNYEAQ. This CDR3 is 13 amino acids long. V was clipped by 5 bases and J by 6 bases, with 10 bases between them. Here the CDR3 DNA reads TGTGCCAGCAGCCCCATGGGAGCCGGGGAGCTGTTTTTT. Protein: CASSPMGAGELFF.

The chain has TRBV19 and TRBJ2-2; D uncertain. Germline V CDR1 and CDR2: LNHDA, SQIVND (reference sequence). The CDR3 sequence is 13 residues long. With 5 bases removed from V and 5 bases from J, the gap between germline ends came to 9 bases. Here the CDR3 DNA reads TGTGCCAGTAGTCGCTTGGAGACCGGGGAGCTGTTTTTT. Encoded protein: CASSRLETGELFF. Variable domain in full (rest from reference TRBV19 and TRBJ2-2): DGGITQSPKYLFRKEGQNVTLSCEQNLNHDAMYWYRQDPGQGLRLIYYSQIVNDFQKGDIAEGYSVSREKKESFPLTVTSAQKNPTAFYLCASSRLETGELFFGEGSRLTVL.

The genes are TRBV19 and TRBJ2-3; the D is unclear. CDR1 and CDR2 (germline): LNHDA, SQIVND (reference sequence). V was cut by 3 bases and J by 0 bases, with 13 bases left in between. The CDR3 has 16 residues. The CDR3 sequence: CASSIAAASSTDTQYF. The CDR3, as DNA: TGTGCCAGTAGTATTGCGGCGGCTTCTAGCACAGATACGCAGTATTTT.

The chain links TRBV10-3 to TRBJ2-4, with 10 nucleotides matching TRBD1. V trimming: 4 bases; J trimming: 5 bases; junction bases outside the gene matches: 14. The CDR3 runs to 18 residues. Per germline, CDR1 ENHRY and CDR2 SYGVKD. For the CDR3, the DNA is TGTGCCATCAGTGCCCGAGACAGGGGGCGGCATAAGGAAAACATTCAGTACTTC. Translation gives CAISARDRGRHKENIQYF.

J is TRBJ2-7 and V is TRBV6-1, with D uncertain. There are 14 residues in the CDR3. The germline V gene encodes CDR1 MNHNS and CDR2 SASEGT. V dropped 1 base and J dropped 2 bases, with 9 bases sitting between them. CDR3 residues: CASSEDPVAYEQYF. CDR3 nucleotide sequence: TGTGCCAGCAGTGAAGACCCCGTAGCCTACGAGCAGTACTTC.

The chain carries TRBV11-2 and TRBJ2-5; 13 bases line up with TRBD2. The junction had 5 bases not matched to a gene; V was cut back by 2 bases and J by 2 bases. The germline gives CDR1 SGHAT, CDR2 FQNNGV. The CDR3 is 17 residues long. The CDR3 DNA is TGTGCCAGCAGCTTAACAGTGGGACTAGCGGGGCAAGAGACCCAGTACTTC. The encoded protein is CASSLTVGLAGQETQYF.

The chain employs TRBV9 and TRBJ1-2, with D perhaps matching TRBD1 (5 bases). Per the germline V gene, CDR1 is SGDLS and CDR2 is YYNGEE. V was cut by 3 bases and J by 2 bases, with 11 bases left in between. The CDR3 length is 14 residues. In DNA, the CDR3 is TGTGCCAGCAGCGCCAAAGGGGTGAACTATGGCTACACCTTC. It encodes CASSAKGVNYGYTF.

This clone was seen a single time. For the CDR3, the DNA is TGTGCCACCGCGGCGGCGGATACGCAGTATTTT. It specifies CATAAADTQYF. The chain couples TRBV24-1 to TRBJ2-3; no firm D call. Trimming pared 9 bases from V and 6 bases from J, leaving 9 bases between. This CDR3 comprises 11 residues. Germline assignment: CDR1 KGHDR and CDR2 SFDVKD.

V gene TRBV6-1 combines with J gene TRBJ2-3; D ambiguous. Germline lookup yields CDR1 MNHNS and CDR2 SASEGT. Trimming removed 1 base from V and 1 base from J, with 9 bases in between. The CDR3 has 15 residues. The CDR3 region is CASSEDSVGTDTQYF. Here the CDR3 DNA reads TGTGCCAGCAGTGAAGACAGTGTGGGCACAGATACGCAGTATTTT.

The V call is TRBV5-4, the J call TRBJ2-1; TRBD1 agrees at 11 bases. CDR1 is SGHNT, CDR2 YYREEE, per germline (reference sequence). The CDR3 loop spans 16 amino acids. J lost 12 bases, V lost 2 bases, and 13 bases had no gene match. This CDR3 is CASSFSGTGGSRGQFF. The CDR3 DNA reads as TGTGCCAGCAGCTTCTCCGGGACAGGGGGGTCGAGGGGGCAGTTCTTC.

The chain employs TRBV5-8 and TRBJ2-1, with TRBD2 matching 9 bases. Germline V gene sequence: CDR1 SGHTS, CDR2 YDEGEE. The ends lost 2 bases at V and 0 bases at J; junction bases unmatched: 9. The CDR3 is made up of 18 amino acids. CDR3 DNA: TGTGCCAGCAGCTTCGTTGGCGAACTAGCGGGCTCCTACAATGAGCAGTTCTTC. It encodes CASSFVGELAGSYNEQFF.

The rearrangement uses TRBV7-6 and TRBJ1-4; TRBD1 matches 9 bases. With 4 bases clipped from V and 8 bases from J, the junction kept 5 bases outside the gene matches. Germline V lookup: CDR1 SGHVS, CDR2 FNYEAQ. The CDR3 is 14 residues long. CDR3 region: CASSSTGGWEKLFF. Here the CDR3 DNA reads TGTGCCAGCAGCTCGACAGGGGGTTGGGAAAAACTGTTTTTT.

The sample holds a few counts of this clone. This rearrangement joins TRBV6-1 to TRBJ1-5, with 9 bases matching TRBD1. Germline CDR1 and CDR2: MNHNS and SASEGT. J lost 3 bases, V lost 4 bases, and 7 bases had no gene match. The CDR3 is 16 residues long. The CDR3 nucleotides read TGTGCCAGCAGTGGCCGGGACAGGGCTTTCAATCAGCCCCAGCATTTT. Its protein is CASSGRDRAFNQPQHF.

V gene TRBV2 combines with J gene TRBJ2-7, with a possible D match to TRBD2 (5 bases). Germline lookup yields CDR1 SNHLY and CDR2 FYNNEI. The CDR3 covers 11 residues. Trimming left V 5 bases short and J 5 bases short, with 7 bases between. Here the CDR3 reads CASSREHEQYF. The CDR3 DNA is TGTGCCAGCAGTCGGGAACACGAGCAGTACTTC.

This chain uses TRBV29-1 with TRBJ1-2; 9 positions agree with TRBD1. Germline V lookup: CDR1 SQVTM, CDR2 ANQGSEA. The J segment lost 3 bases and the V segment lost 6 bases, leaving 8 bases of the junction unmatched. The CDR3 has 14 residues. Written as DNA, the CDR3 is TGCAGCGTCGGGGGGACAGGGTCACACTATGGCTACACCTTC. Translating gives CSVGGTGSHYGYTF.

V gene TRBV12-3 or TRBV12-4 combines with J gene TRBJ2-7, with D perhaps TRBD2 (6 bases). V lost 6 bases to trimming and J lost 3 bases, with 12 bases between them. This CDR3 is built from 13 residues. CDR3 loop: CASSPGVNYEQYF. The CDR3 coding sequence is TGTGCCAGCAGCCCGGGAGTAAACTACGAGCAGTACTTC.

Only a few counts were recorded for this clone. The chain links TRBV12-3 or TRBV12-4 to TRBJ1-2; D not resolved. CDR3 length: 13 amino acids. V was clipped by 4 bases and J by 4 bases, with 10 bases between them. The CDR3 DNA follows: TGTGCCAGCAGTTCACAAAATTCCTATGGCTACACCTTC. Its protein product is CASSSQNSYGYTF.

This clone was counted a single time. This chain connects TRBV6-5 to TRBJ1-2; D is uncertain. Trimming shortened V by 10 bases and J by 0 bases, and 6 bases separated the two germline ends. The CDR3 sequence is 11 residues long. Germline loops: CDR1 MNHEY, CDR2 SVGAGI. The CDR3 protein is CATRANYGYTF. CDR3 sequence (DNA): TGTGCCACACGAGCTAACTATGGCTACACCTTC.

In the case of this clone: Relative to the germline gene, one junction end is altered; a read error may explain this. The V call is TRBV29-1, the J call TRBJ2-7; 9 nucleotides line up with TRBD1. This CDR3 is 11 amino acids long. In germline, CDR1 is SQVTM, CDR2 ANQGSEA. The CDR3 DNA follows: TGCAGCGTTGAAGATGGGACAGGGCCCGCATTC. Protein: CSVEDGTGPAF.

The genes are TRBV2 and TRBJ2-1, with 10 bases fitting TRBD2. V lost 2 bases, J lost 4 bases, and 5 bases stayed unmatched. Germline CDR1 is SNHLY and CDR2 is FYNNEI. The CDR3 sequence is 16 residues long. The CDR3 sequence is CASSERTSGAYNEQFF. Here the CDR3 DNA reads TGTGCCAGCAGTGAAAGGACTAGCGGAGCATACAATGAGCAGTTCTTC.

This clone was detected once. The rearrangement uses TRBV24-1 and TRBJ2-2; 9 positions match TRBD2. CDR1 is KGHDR, CDR2 SFDVKD, per germline. V shed 7 bases, J shed 5 bases, and the junction held 1 base outside the gene matches. This CDR3 is built from 13 residues. The CDR3 loop reads CATRTSGTGELFF. The CDR3 nucleotides read TGTGCCACCAGAACTAGCGGGACCGGGGAGCTGTTTTTT.

The rearrangement joins TRBV6-5 to TRBJ1-4, with TRBD1 matching 9 bases. CDR3 length: 15 residues. The V gene's germline CDR1 is MNHEY and CDR2 SVGAGI. V lost 7 bases to trimming and J lost 7 bases; unmatched junction nucleotides: 10. CDR3 sequence: CASKNWDRASEKLFF. The DNA of the CDR3 is TGTGCCAGCAAAAACTGGGACAGGGCATCTGAAAAACTGTTTTTT.